The 6 T cell receptor beta chains below all came from one sample that was sequenced in a study of blood T cell repertoires in COVID-19. Sequencing used immunoSEQ multiplex PCR; TCRdb keeps in-frame clones, though not all of them. The table has 300,000 to 400,000 clones, roughly 87% seen once; the top ten hold approximately 9.4%. Sequenced material: peripheral blood. The source of these receptors is a man younger than 40 with COVID-19, enrolled during active disease.

This chain links TRBV18 with TRBJ2-3; no clear D gene. V gave up 2 bases and J gave up 0 bases, with 15 bases separating them. CDR1 KGHSH and CDR2 LQKENI come from the germline V gene. The CDR3 has 17 amino acids. As DNA, the CDR3 is TGTGCCAGCTCACCAGGAATGGAGTTTTCAAGCACAGATACGCAGTATTTT. This encodes CASSPGMEFSSTDTQYF.

V usage is TRBV7-8 and J usage is TRBJ2-1; 14 bases match TRBD2. V dropped 2 bases and J dropped 2; count of bases not matched to a gene: 8. Germline CDR1 SGHVS, CDR2 FQNEAQ. This CDR3 region has 19 residues. The CDR3 is CASSLRGLAGVWTYNEQFF. CDR3 in DNA: TGTGCCAGCAGCTTAAGGGGACTAGCGGGAGTATGGACCTACAATGAGCAGTTCTTC.

The J gene is TRBJ1-2, the V gene TRBV2; possibly TRBD1 for D (6 bases). This CDR3 comprises 15 residues. The V end was cut by 6 bases, the J end by 0 bases, with 14 bases between. Germline loops: CDR1 SNHLY, CDR2 FYNNEI. CDR3 nucleotides: TGTGCCAGCAGCCAGACAGGAATAGCTAACTATGGCTACACCTTC. Its protein is CASSQTGIANYGYTF.

The chain employs TRBV3-1 (or the pseudogene TRBV3-2) and TRBJ2-1; 8 nucleotides align to TRBD2. CDR3 length: 17 amino acids. CDR1 is LGHDT, CDR2 YNNKEL, per germline (reference sequence). V dropped 7 bases and J dropped 6; count of bases not matched to a gene: 17. The CDR3 loop is CASTRGLAPAFFNEQFF. DNA for the CDR3: TGTGCCAGCACCCGCGGACTAGCCCCCGCCTTTTTCAATGAGCAGTTCTTC.

This clone occurred once. The chain employs TRBV16 and TRBJ1-4; 8 bases agree with TRBD1. This CDR3 has 15 amino acids. Germline CDR1 KGHSY, CDR2 FQNENV. With 6 bases clipped from V and 4 bases from J, the junction kept 7 bases outside the gene matches. CDR3 nucleotide sequence: TGTGCCAGCAGAACCGACAGGGGAGTTAATGAAAAACTGTTTTTT. Translation gives CASRTDRGVNEKLFF.

The gene calls are TRBV18 and TRBJ2-7, with TRBD1 identical over 12 bases. The germline V gene has CDR1 KGHSH and CDR2 LQKENI. CDR3 size: 14 residues. Losses at the gene ends were 6 bases for V and 5 bases for J; bases not matched to a gene: 5. DNA of the CDR3: TGTGCCAGCTCCCAGGGGACAGGGGGCAACGAGCAGTACTTC. This gives the protein CASSQGTGGNEQYF.